The 16 T cell receptor beta chains below were found in one sample sequenced in a study of blood T cell repertoires in COVID-19. Here immunoSEQ multiplex PCR was the method, and the copy in TCRdb shows in-frame clones only, minus some. Here the sample spans 650,000 to 800,000 clones, around 90% being singletons. The sample consisted of peripheral blood. These receptors were taken from a young woman with acute or convalescent COVID-19.

The rearrangement joins TRBV5-5 to TRBJ1-1; 7 bases match TRBD1. With 1 base clipped from V and 3 bases from J, the junction kept 12 bases outside the gene matches. Germline CDR1 reads SGHKS; CDR2 reads YYEKEE (reference sequence). The CDR3 length is 17 residues. CDR3 nucleotides: TGTGCCAGCAGCTTGAAGACAGGGTTGGAGGGAGACACTGAAGCTTTCTTT. Translation: CASSLKTGLEGDTEAFF.

CDR3 protein: CASSFPIGRGAGGDGYTF. DNA of the CDR3: TGTGCCAGCAGTTTTCCCATCGGTCGGGGGGCCGGCGGTGATGGCTACACCTTC. The chain carries TRBV28 and TRBJ1-2; tentative D call: TRBD1 (6 bases). V was shortened by 3 bases and J by 6 bases, with 26 bases between the two germline ends. Germline V CDR1 and CDR2: MDHEN, SYDVKM. The CDR3 spans 18 residues.

V gene TRBV7-6 combines with J gene TRBJ1-2, with D hard to call. V lost 5 bases to trimming and J lost 8 bases, with 21 bases between them. The CDR3 runs to 15 residues. Germline-derived CDR1 and CDR2 are SGHVS and FNYEAQ. DNA of the CDR3: TGTGCCAGCAGCCCCGCCCGGAGGGAGATTTCCGGCTACACCTTC. Translated, it gives CASSPARREISGYTF.

In its sample, this clone was seen a few times. The V gene is TRBV6-2 or TRBV6-3, the J gene TRBJ2-7; no clear D gene. V lost 2 bases to trimming and J lost 6 bases, with 14 bases between them. The CDR3 sequence is 14 residues long. Germline CDR1 MNHEY, CDR2 SVGEGT. The CDR3 protein is CASSYTDPSGEQYF. CDR3 DNA sequence: TGTGCCAGCAGTTACACTGACCCCTCGGGCGAGCAGTACTTC.

The V call is TRBV10-3, the J call TRBJ2-7, with 7 bases fitting TRBD1. Trimming at V came to 1 base and at J to 2 bases, leaving 5 bases not matched to a gene. Germline V lookup: CDR1 ENHRY, CDR2 SYGVKD. The CDR3 is made up of 15 amino acids. CDR3 DNA: TGTGCCATCAGTGAGTGGACAGGTGCAACCTACGAGCAGTACTTC. It translates to CAISEWTGATYEQYF.

The rearrangement joins TRBV19 to TRBJ2-5, with TRBD2 matching 8 bases. This CDR3 has 16 amino acids. Trimming removed 3 bases from V and 5 bases from J; junction bases left unmatched: 11. The germline gives CDR1 LNHDA, CDR2 SQIVND (reference sequence). CDR3 coding DNA: TGTGCCAGTAGTATCGGTGGAGCCGGGAGGGTGGAGACCCAGTACTTC. The encoded protein is CASSIGGAGRVETQYF. Looking up the rest from reference TRBV19 and TRBJ2-5 gives the full variable domain: DGGITQSPKYLFRKEGQNVTLSCEQNLNHDAMYWYRQDPGQGLRLIYYSQIVNDFQKGDIAEGYSVSREKKESFPLTVTSAQKNPTAFYLCASSIGGAGRVETQYFGPGTRLLVL.

This CDR3 is CASSSAVYGYTF. CDR3 sequence (DNA): TGTGCCAGCAGCTCGGCGGTCTATGGCTACACCTTC. The J gene is TRBJ1-2, the V gene TRBV7-9, with D unclear. In germline, CDR1 is SEHNR, CDR2 FQNEAQ (reference sequence). Trimming cost V 4 bases and J 4 bases, with 7 bases left between them. The CDR3 length is 12 residues.

The V gene is TRBV6-6, the J gene TRBJ1-1, with 7 bases that match TRBD1. Germline lookup yields CDR1 MNHNY and CDR2 SVGAGI (reference sequence). The CDR3 is made up of 15 amino acids. Trimming removed 1 base from V and 3 bases from J; junction bases left unmatched: 5. CDR3 nucleotide sequence: TGTGCCAGCAGTTACTGGGGCAGGGGGGACACTGAAGCTTTCTTT. Its protein is CASSYWGRGDTEAFF.

This clone has a single count. V is TRBV10-3 and J is TRBJ1-1, with D perhaps matching TRBD1 (5 bases). From germline, CDR1 is ENHRY and CDR2 SYGVKD. This CDR3 is built from 14 residues. The germline V and J ends were trimmed by 1 base and 2 bases, with 8 bases remaining between them. CDR3 sequence (DNA): TGTGCCATCAGTGAGTGGGGGGATAACACTGAAGCTTTCTTT. This translates into CAISEWGDNTEAFF.

The V and J genes are TRBV29-1 and TRBJ1-2; D remains ambiguous. Germline V lookup: CDR1 SQVTM, CDR2 ANQGSEA. The CDR3 is 12 amino acids. With 1 base removed from V and 8 bases from J, the gap between germline ends came to 11 bases. CDR3 DNA sequence: TGCAGCGTTGAAGGCACAGCCCCCGGCTACACCTTC. It encodes CSVEGTAPGYTF.

This clone appeared a few times. Other nucleotide sequences in the sample specify the same CDR3. This chain joins TRBV6-5 and TRBJ1-5; D is ambiguous. The CDR3 covers 14 residues. Per the germline V gene, CDR1 is MNHEY and CDR2 is SVGAGI. Trimming shortened V by 0 bases and J by 0 bases, and 3 bases separated the two germline ends. This CDR3 reads CASSYSYSNQPQHF. The CDR3 DNA follows: TGTGCCAGCAGTTACTCTTATAGCAATCAGCCCCAGCATTTT.

The chain has TRBV3-1 (or the pseudogene TRBV3-2) and TRBJ2-2; TRBD1 is a possible D gene (6 bases). CDR3 length equals 14 residues. Per germline, CDR1 LGHDT and CDR2 YNNKEL (reference sequence). The ends were cut back, 6 bases at V and 1 base at J, with 9 bases in the middle. The CDR3 sequence is CASRGQMNTGELFF. In nucleotides, the CDR3 is TGTGCCAGCAGAGGACAGATGAACACCGGGGAGCTGTTTTTT.

The chain is built from TRBV5-6 and TRBJ1-3; D is unresolved. Germline V gene sequence: CDR1 SGHDT, CDR2 YYEEEE. There are 13 residues in the CDR3. The V end lost 3 bases, the J end lost 4 bases, and 8 bases lay between the germline ends. CDR3 nucleotides: TGTGCCAGCAGCTGGGCCCAGGGAAACACCATATATTTT. Amino acids: CASSWAQGNTIYF. Full variable domain (rest looked up from reference TRBV5-6 and TRBJ1-3): DAGVTQSPTHLIKTRGQQVTLRCSPKSGHDTVSWYQQALGQGPQFIFQYYEEEERQRGNFPDRFSGHQFPNYSSELNVNALLLGDSALYLCASSWAQGNTIYFGEGSWLTVV.

The chain carries TRBV29-1 and TRBJ2-1, with a tentative D call TRBD2 (6 bases). CDR1 and CDR2 (germline): SQVTM, ANQGSEA. Trimming removed 2 bases from V and 1 base from J, with 12 bases in between. The CDR3 sequence is 15 residues long. CDR3 residues: CSVESRGKSYNEQFF. The CDR3 DNA follows: TGCAGCGTTGAATCTCGCGGGAAGTCCTACAATGAGCAGTTCTTC.

In this sample, this clone turned up once. V gene TRBV5-1 combines with J gene TRBJ2-7; 8 bases are shared with TRBD1. The trim removed 4 bases at V and 3 bases at J, leaving 6 bases unmatched. The germline CDR1 and CDR2 sequences are SGHRS and YFSETQ. CDR3 length: 14 amino acids. CDR3 nucleotides: TGCGCCAGCAGCATAAAACAGGGGGACTACGAGCAGTACTTC. It codes for CASSIKQGDYEQYF.

The chain is built from TRBV6-5 and TRBJ1-1; perhaps TRBD1 as D (6 bases). Germline V lookup: CDR1 MNHEY, CDR2 SVGAGI. Trimming removed 6 bases from V and 7 bases from J, with 12 bases in between. The CDR3 has 12 residues. CDR3 residues: CASRETGGEAFF. CDR3 bases: TGTGCCAGCAGAGAGACAGGAGGTGAAGCTTTCTTT.